Included here is one T cell receptor beta chain sequence, with context. The clone's antigen remains unknown. It has no much larger one-base neighbor in the sample; base qualities were not kept. The same DNA, extracted from blood mononuclear cells, served for both TCR sequencing and STAT3 sequencing. This entry comes from a study of STAT3 mutations in large granular lymphocyte leukemia (dated by TCRdb to the late 2010s). Some background on the complete study: About half of the T-LGLL patients who underwent longitudinal sequencing carried canonical activating STAT3 mutations. As controls within the study, a couple of patients with natural killer LGL leukemia were also sequenced longitudinally. Patients with T-cell large granular lymphocyte leukemia underwent serial deep sequencing of TCRbeta CDR3 and STAT3 to reconstruct clonal hierarchy and dynamics. Over half of the T-LGLL patients were given one or more immunosuppressive therapy regimens, and approximately 36% of the treated patients had a hematologic response. From an initial cohort of hundreds of LGL patients, 15 to 20 representative T-LGLL cases were chosen for longitudinal sequencing of TCRbeta and STAT3. For each patient, sequencing was performed at an average of approximately 4 time points, with a range of 2 to 8 samplings. Beyond this particular receptor, the publication reports: Since codominant clonotypes persisted in some patients, a small but highly pathogenic clone may have gone undetected. Several patients had a dominant TCR clone burden greater than the STAT3 mutant burden, which suggests that the STAT3 mutation arose secondarily within a clone that had already expanded. In 6 of 18 patients, TCR clonotype switching occurred after therapy, and every newly emerging clone was STAT3 wild type. Because no samples were available when a clone first appeared, clonal expansion was inferred from samplings taken at other points. All T-LGLL patients had at least one immunodominant TCRbeta clonotype, and roughly half had multiple immunodominant subclonotypes. Linking therapy response to changes in TCR clonal burden was complicated by variable intervals between samplings and by differing treatment regimens.

TCRbeta libraries were sequenced on an Illumina MiSeq, averaging roughly 40,000 productive templates per sample. Using multiplex PCR amplification, the immunoSEQ assay generated the TCRbeta CDR3 libraries. As for the authors' bioinformatics: Following a previously defined approach, repertoire diversity was calculated, and values close to 0 point to extremely monoclonal samples. TCRdb's version of the immuneACCESS table is confined to in-frame rearrangements and falls short of the full clone set. An unresolved V gene accounts for under half of the shortfall where checked; the remainder is of unknown origin. That table is the source of V, J and clone size, and D and trimming were worked out from the DNA. This sample lists several thousand clones; 70% to 80% were detected once. The top ten hold 20% to 30% of the sample. Looking up the germline V gene yields CDR1 MGHRA and CDR2 YSYEKL. There are 17 amino acids in the CDR3, from cysteine to phenylalanine inclusive. The entry retains the CDR3 DNA only, 51 bases that are in frame from base 1. Relative to germline, V is 1 base shorter and J is 0 bases shorter, with 15 bases between their ends.

The V gene is TRBV4-1 and the J gene is TRBJ2-5; the best D guess is TRBD1, with 5 bases matching. This clonotype originated in a woman in her 40s with T-cell large granular lymphocyte leukemia. Some clones in this sample may be carry-over from other donors' samples. The age is the age at diagnosis. Sequencing was performed on peripheral blood mononuclear cells. The CDR3 region has the sequence CASSQGRSRVNQETQYF. Read as DNA, the sequence is TGCGCCAGCAGCCAAGGACGCTCCAGGGTCAACCAAGAGACCCAGTACTTC.